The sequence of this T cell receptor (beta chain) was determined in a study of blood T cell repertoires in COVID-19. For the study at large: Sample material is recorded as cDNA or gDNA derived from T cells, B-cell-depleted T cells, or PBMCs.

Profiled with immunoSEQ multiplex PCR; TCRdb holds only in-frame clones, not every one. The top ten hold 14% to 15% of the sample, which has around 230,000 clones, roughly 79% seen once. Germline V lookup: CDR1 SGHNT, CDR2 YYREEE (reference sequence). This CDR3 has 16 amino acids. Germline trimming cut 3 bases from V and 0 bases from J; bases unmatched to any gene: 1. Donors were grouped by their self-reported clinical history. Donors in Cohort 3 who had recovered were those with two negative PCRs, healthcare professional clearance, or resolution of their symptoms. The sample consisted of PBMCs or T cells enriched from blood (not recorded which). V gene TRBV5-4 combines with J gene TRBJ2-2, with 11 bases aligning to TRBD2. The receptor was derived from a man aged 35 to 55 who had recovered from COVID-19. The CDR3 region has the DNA TGTGCCAGCAGCTATAGCGGGGGGGCGAACACCGGGGAGCTGTTTTTT. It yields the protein CASSYSGGANTGELFF.